Reported below is one TCR beta chain. After removal of 6 bases from V and 0 bases from J, the junction contained 8 bases not matched to a gene. This CDR3 comprises 15 residues. In germline, CDR1 is MNHEY, CDR2 SMNVEV (reference sequence). The sample is drawn from a study of blood T cell repertoires in COVID-19. Study details: COVID-19 samples collected from the United States, Italy and Spain covered acute and convalescent phases.

Seattle cases were enrolled at active infection and followed longitudinally. Authors' processing steps: Estimates of nucleated cell counts were drawn from the amplification of reference gene primers. Sequencing used immunoSEQ multiplex PCR; TCRdb keeps in-frame clones, though not all of them. V, J and clone size derive from that table, while D and trimming were established from the DNA sequence. The data contain over 80,000 clones, 74% of them singletons. Sequencing was done on a sample of peripheral blood. This receptor was obtained from a man between 65 and 79 years old with COVID-19, enrolled during active disease. The rearrangement links TRBV27 to TRBJ2-7, with 7 positions matching TRBD2. The CDR3 sequence: CASRSLAHRSYEQYF. For the CDR3, the DNA is TGTGCCAGCAGATCACTAGCGCATCGCTCCTACGAGCAGTACTTC.